This T cell receptor (beta chain) stems from a study of shared clonotypes between healthy human individuals. Here immunoSEQ multiplex PCR was the method, and the copy in TCRdb shows in-frame clones only, minus some. The sample lists about 820,000 clones, around 93% occurring once. The trim removed 6 bases at V and 7 bases at J, leaving 5 bases unmatched. Germline V gene lookup returns CDR1 MNHEY and CDR2 SMNVEV (reference sequence). The CDR3 spans 14 residues. Naive-designated CD8 cells lacked CD45RO, were positively enriched for CCR7, and omitted terminally differentiated effector memory CD45RA+ cells. Turning to this clone: Other DNA sequences in this sample translate to the same CDR3.

The chain recombines TRBV27 with TRBJ2-7; 14 nucleotides match TRBD2. The sequence was collected from a man under 40 in good health. The sequencing sample was made of naive CD8+ T cells sorted from blood. CDR3 bases: TGTGCCAGCAGCCCTAGACTAGCGGGAGGGGAGCAGTACTTC. It translates to CASSPRLAGGEQYF.